This is a list of T cell receptor beta chains from one sample in a study of T cell changes during pregnancy in multiple sclerosis. Profiling relied on immunoSEQ multiplex PCR, and the TCRdb table lists in-frame clones only, not all of them. The sample contains 70,000 to 90,000 clones, 85% to 95% of which appear only once. This sample comprised peripheral blood, obtained in the first trimester of pregnancy. The source is a female donor with multiple sclerosis, enrolled in a pregnancy study. CDR3s include the opening cysteine and the closing phenylalanine or tryptophan. D genes are given only for firm matches. Rows may omit the clone size; those that give it use once, few, many or a size class.

V	D	J	size	DNA	CDR3
TRBV6-1	TRBD1	TRBJ1-1	-	TGTGCCAGCAACCTCCGGGACAGCATGAACACTGAAGCTTTCTTT	CASNLRDSMNTEAFF
TRBV7-9	TRBD1	TRBJ2-7	-	TGTGCCAGCAGCTGGACCGGGACAGGGGGGTACGAGCAGTACTTC	CASSWTGTGGYEQYF
TRBV10-2	TRBD1	TRBJ2-5	-	TGCGCCAGCAGTGAGTCGACAGGGTTGCCAGAGACCCAGTACTTC	CASSESTGLPETQYF
TRBV28	TRBD2	TRBJ2-7	few	TGTGCCAGCAGCCGGGAGGGAACAGGCTACGAGCAGTACTTC	CASSREGTGYEQYF
TRBV15	-	TRBJ1-1	-	TGTGCCACCAGCAGAGAGGCGGGGAACACTGAAGCTTTCTTT	CATSREAGNTEAFF
TRBV4-2	TRBD2	TRBJ2-5	-	TGTGCCAGCAGCCAAACCCAAGGGGATAGCGGGGGTAAGACCCAGTACTTC	CASSQTQGDSGGKTQYF
TRBV2	TRBD2	TRBJ2-3	-	TGTGCCAGCAGTGAGAGTACTAGCGGGAGGGATACGCAGTATTTT	CASSESTSGRDTQYF
TRBV9	-	TRBJ1-1	once	TGTGCCAGCAGCGTAGTTACAGGACGAAACACTGAAGCTTTCTTT	CASSVVTGRNTEAFF
TRBV7-3	-	TRBJ2-5	once	TGTGCCAGCAGCTTGCTAGGAGGTGAGACCCAGTACTTC	CASSLLGGETQYF
TRBV14	TRBD1	TRBJ2-1	once	TGTGCCAGCAGCCACCCCGGGACAGGGGGCAACAATGAGCAGTTCTTC	CASSHPGTGGNNEQFF
TRBV19	-	TRBJ2-3	-	TGTGCCAGTGCTTCTCCAGGGACTAGCACAGATACGCAGTATTTT	CASASPGTSTDTQYF
TRBV4-1	-	TRBJ1-5	-	TGCGCCAGCAGCCAAGATTCGGGGGGTGGCTATCAGCCCCAGCATTTT	CASSQDSGGGYQPQHF
TRBV9	-	TRBJ2-4	-	TGTGCCAGCAGCCCCGGGGACATTTACAAAAACATTCAGTACTTC	CASSPGDIYKNIQYF
TRBV7-2	-	TRBJ2-5	-	TGTGCCAGCAGCCCCCGGATCGAGAGGGGGGGGGAGACCCAGTACTTC	CASSPRIERGGETQYF
TRBV2	-	TRBJ2-7	-	TGTGCCAGCAGGGGGAGGGGGGACGAGCAGTACTTC	CASRGRGDEQYF
TRBV30	-	TRBJ1-5	-	TGTGCCTGGAGCCCACGAGGAGATCAGCCCCAGCATTTT	CAWSPRGDQPQHF
TRBV18	TRBD1	TRBJ1-1	-	TGTGCCAGCTCACCACTGGGACAGACGAACACTGAAGCTTTCTTT	CASSPLGQTNTEAFF
TRBV5-1	-	TRBJ2-2	-	TGCGCCAGCAGCCTGCTGGGGCCTTCGAACACCGGGGAGCTGTTTTTT	CASSLLGPSNTGELFF
TRBV27	TRBD2	TRBJ2-1	once	TGTGCCAGCAGTTTAAGCGGGGGGGACTCCTACAATGAGCAGTTCTTC	CASSLSGGDSYNEQFF
TRBV19	-	TRBJ2-7	-	TGTGCCAGTAGTATCGATGGCGGGAAATCGTACGAGCAGTACTTC	CASSIDGGKSYEQYF
TRBV6-5	TRBD1	TRBJ2-7	-	TGTGCCAGCAGTCAGGGGGACAAAAATTACGAGCAGTACTTC	CASSQGDKNYEQYF
TRBV5-4	-	TRBJ1-1	-	TGTGCCAGCCCCACAATTGGGGGGACTGAAGCTTTCTTT	CASPTIGGTEAFF
TRBV6-1	-	TRBJ1-2	-	TGTGCCAGCAGGAATACAGGGAACTATGGCTACACCTTC	CASRNTGNYGYTF
TRBV4-3	-	TRBJ2-1	-	TGCGCCAGCAGCCAACTCAACAGGGAACCCTACAATGAGCAGTTCTTC	CASSQLNREPYNEQFF
TRBV7-9	-	TRBJ1-1	-	TGTGCCACTCAACCGGGGGACCTGAACACTGAAGCTTTCTTT	CATQPGDLNTEAFF
TRBV5-4	TRBD2	TRBJ2-7	-	TGTGCCAGCAGCGTCCGGACTAGCGGGAGACTCTACGAGCAGTACTTC	CASSVRTSGRLYEQYF
TRBV2	-	TRBJ1-3	-	TGTGCCAGCAGTGTGGGGAGTGGGACAAATACGAACACCATATATTTT	CASSVGSGTNTNTIYF
TRBV2	TRBD1	TRBJ1-1	-	TGTGCCAGTTCACAGGGGGCGAGGACTGAAGCTTTCTTT	CASSQGARTEAFF
TRBV10-3	TRBD1	TRBJ2-7	-	TGTGCCATCAGTGACCCCCGACAGGGAATGGACGAGCAGTACTTC	CAISDPRQGMDEQYF
TRBV29-1	-	TRBJ2-1	-	TGCAGCGTTGGGGTTAGCGACTACAATGAGCAGTTCTTC	CSVGVSDYNEQFF
TRBV7-6	TRBD1	TRBJ2-7	-	TGTGCCAGCAGTACCGCCGGGACAGCAGCCTACGAGCAGTACTTC	CASSTAGTAAYEQYF
TRBV10-2	TRBD1	TRBJ1-1	-	TGCGCCAGCAGTGCCCAGGGGGTTGACACTGAAGCTTTCTTT	CASSAQGVDTEAFF
TRBV2	TRBD1	TRBJ1-6	-	TGTGCCAGCAGTGAAAGGGCTCCCCAGGGGGTAATAGGACTTACCCACTTT	CASSERAPQGVIGLTHF
TRBV7-9	TRBD1	TRBJ1-1	-	TGTGCCAGCAGCTTCGTGACAGGGGCCAACACTGAAGCTTTCTTT	CASSFVTGANTEAFF
TRBV7-6	TRBD1	TRBJ1-4	once	TGTGCCAGCAGCGCCGGGACAGGCCGAGAAAAACTGTTTTTT	CASSAGTGREKLFF
TRBV28	-	TRBJ1-2	few	TGTGCCAGCAGTGAACAGGACTATGGCTACACCTTC	CASSEQDYGYTF
TRBV12-5	TRBD1	TRBJ1-5	-	TGTGCTAGTGGTTTGGTAAGTTGGGACAGGGCGGGCAATCAGCCCCAGCATTTT	CASGLVSWDRAGNQPQHF
TRBV5-4	TRBD1	TRBJ1-4	-	TGTGCCAGCAGCACTCGGACAGGAAATGAAAAACTGTTTTTT	CASSTRTGNEKLFF
TRBV5-1	-	TRBJ1-1	-	TGCGCCAGCACCAGGGGAAGTATGGACACTGAAGCTTTCTTT	CASTRGSMDTEAFF
TRBV5-1	-	TRBJ2-4	-	TGCGCCAGCAGCCTAGGCGGGGTTGCATCCCTTCAGTACTTC	CASSLGGVASLQYF
TRBV7-7	-	TRBJ2-3	-	TGTGCCAGCAGTTCCCAGAGGGCAGATACGCAGTATTTT	CASSSQRADTQYF
TRBV7-9	TRBD2	TRBJ2-3	-	TGTGCCAGCAGCTTTCAGCGGGGGCGGAGCACAGATACGCAGTATTTT	CASSFQRGRSTDTQYF
TRBV5-1	-	TRBJ2-3	-	TGCGCCAGCAGCTTTAATGTCGGGCGGGGCACAGATACGCAGTATTTT	CASSFNVGRGTDTQYF
TRBV6-5	TRBD2	TRBJ2-1	-	TGTGCCAGCAGTTACTGGGCAGCGGGGGGGGAAAATGAGCAGTTCTTC	CASSYWAAGGENEQFF
TRBV5-1	TRBD1	TRBJ2-1	-	TGCGCCAGCAGTTTACAGGGGTACAGGTCCTACAATGAGCAGTTCTTC	CASSLQGYRSYNEQFF
TRBV9	-	TRBJ1-3	once	TGTGCCAGCAGCCCCCCGACAGCCCGCTCTGGAAACACCATATATTTT	CASSPPTARSGNTIYF